These T cell receptor beta chains were read from a single sample in a study of Ad26.COV2.S vaccination and SARS-CoV-2 variants. The table came from immunoSEQ multiplex PCR; TCRdb's copy has only in-frame clones and leaves some out. This repertoire shows 350,000 to 600,000 clones, 70% to 90% found once; its top ten account for 1.5% to 2%. The source material was peripheral blood, sampled in a trial of Ad26.COV2.S vaccine versus placebo. The receptors were sampled from a person aged 18 to 65 who received the Ad26.COV2.S COVID-19 vaccine or a placebo. CDR3s include the opening cysteine and the closing phenylalanine or tryptophan. The order of the fields is J gene, V gene, clone size, D gene, CDR3 protein, CDR3 DNA. D genes are given only for firm matches. The size entry is marked missing in some rows and otherwise reads once, few, many or a size class.

>TRBJ1-5|TRBV28|-|-
CASSILGAGNQPQHF
TGTGCCAGCAGTATCCTGGGGGCTGGCAATCAGCCCCAGCATTTT
>TRBJ2-6|TRBV9|-|TRBD1
CASSKDRRGANVLTF
TGTGCCAGCAGCAAGGACAGGAGGGGGGCCAACGTCCTGACTTTC
>TRBJ2-7|TRBV6-5|-|TRBD1
CASSYTGTGVEQYF
TGTGCCAGCAGTTACACCGGGACAGGGGTCGAGCAGTACTTC
>TRBJ1-1|TRBV3-1/TRBV3-2|-|-
CASSELAPSTEAFF
TGTGCCAGCAGCGAACTCGCACCCTCCACTGAAGCTTTCTTT
>TRBJ2-1|TRBV14|-|-
CASSPARYEQFF
TGTGCCAGCAGCCCTGCTCGCTATGAGCAGTTCTTC
>TRBJ2-5|TRBV7-9|-|TRBD2
CASSLALAGQETQYF
TGTGCCAGCAGCTTAGCGTTAGCGGGCCAAGAGACCCAGTACTTC
>TRBJ2-3|TRBV6-2/TRBV6-3|-|-
CASSYSPGTSTDTQYF
TGTGCCAGCAGTTACTCGCCGGGTACTAGCACAGATACGCAGTATTTT
>TRBJ2-1|TRBV5-1|-|-
CASSHRMAHPESYNEQFF
TGCGCCAGCAGCCATCGGATGGCCCACCCAGAGTCCTACAATGAGCAGTTCTTC
>TRBJ2-1|TRBV9|-|-
CASSVGGGASYNEQFF
TGTGCCAGCAGCGTAGGAGGGGGGGCCTCGTACAATGAGCAGTTCTTC
>TRBJ1-4|TRBV10-2|-|TRBD1
CASSVRGANEKLFF
TGCGCCAGCAGTGTCAGGGGGGCTAATGAAAAACTGTTTTTT
>TRBJ2-1|TRBV7-2|-|TRBD2
CASSPSGVYNEQFF
TGTGCCAGCAGCCCCAGCGGGGTCTACAATGAGCAGTTCTTC
>TRBJ1-6|TRBV10-3|-|-
CATRDRHYNSPLHF
TGTGCCACGCGAGACAGGCACTATAATTCACCCCTCCACTTT
>TRBJ2-7|TRBV12-3/TRBV12-4|-|-
CASSFLWGEQYF
TGTGCCAGCAGTTTTCTATGGGGGGAGCAGTACTTC
>TRBJ1-2|TRBV6-4|-|TRBD1
CASSDSGDRVYGYTF
TGTGCCAGCAGTGACTCCGGGGACAGGGTCTATGGCTACACCTTC
>TRBJ2-7|TRBV5-1|-|TRBD1
CASSPGTGTYEQYF
TGCGCCAGCAGCCCCGGGACAGGGACCTACGAGCAGTACTTC
>TRBJ2-1|TRBV7-3|-|-
CASSPSPVGEQFF
TGTGCCAGCAGCCCATCCCCCGTGGGTGAGCAGTTCTTC
>TRBJ1-4|TRBV4-1|-|TRBD1
CASSQIRDRGREKLFF
TGCGCCAGCAGCCAAATCCGGGACAGGGGGCGAGAAAAACTGTTTTTT
>TRBJ2-2|TRBV7-2|-|-
CASSLTLNRHTGELFF
TGTGCCAGCAGCTTGACATTAAACAGGCACACCGGGGAGCTGTTTTTT
>TRBJ1-3|TRBV6-5|-|-
CASSFNKGSGNTIYF
TGTGCCAGCAGTTTTAACAAAGGCTCTGGAAACACCATATATTTT
>TRBJ2-3|TRBV15|-|-
CATSRGPDTQYF
TGTGCCACCAGCAGAGGTCCAGATACGCAGTATTTT
>TRBJ1-3|TRBV6-5|-|-
CASSYSQFLGNTIYF
TGTGCCAGCAGTTACTCCCAATTTCTTGGAAACACCATATATTTT
>TRBJ2-7|TRBV14|-|-
CASSQVKSGLEYF
TGTGCCAGCAGCCAGGTTAAATCAGGGTTGGAGTACTTC
>TRBJ1-5|TRBV2|-|-
CASSLTVRSNSAQHF
TGTGCCAGCAGCCTGACAGTTCGGTCGAATTCGGCCCAGCATTTT
>TRBJ1-4|TRBV6-5|-|TRBD1
CASSYRGTGGEKLFF
TGTGCCAGCAGTTACCGCGGGACAGGGGGGGAAAAACTGTTTTTT
>TRBJ2-1|TRBV7-3|-|TRBD2
CASSLSSGGPTAQFF
TGTGCCAGCAGCTTATCTAGCGGGGGTCCCACGGCGCAGTTCTTC
>TRBJ1-2|TRBV7-2|-|TRBD1
CASTRQGYGYTF
TGTGCCAGCACCCGACAGGGCTATGGCTACACCTTC
>TRBJ1-1|TRBV19|-|TRBD1
CASSIDRGGMNTEAFF
TGTGCCAGTAGTATAGACAGGGGGGGGATGAACACTGAAGCTTTCTTT
>TRBJ2-7|TRBV5-1|-|TRBD2
CASSMGLAGGPAYEQYF
TGCGCCAGCAGCATGGGACTAGCGGGAGGCCCCGCCTACGAGCAGTACTTC
>TRBJ2-7|TRBV2|once|TRBD1
CASCWGLVTGGYEQYF
TGTGCCAGCTGCTGGGGTTTGGTGACAGGGGGTTACGAGCAGTACTTC
>TRBJ1-2|TRBV5-1|-|TRBD1
CASRLWTGTDGYTF
TGCGCCAGCAGACTTTGGACCGGGACAGACGGCTACACCTTC
>TRBJ1-2|TRBV5-4|-|TRBD1
CASSLDIGGFGYTF
TGTGCCAGCAGCTTGGATATAGGGGGCTTTGGCTACACCTTC
>TRBJ2-3|TRBV10-3|-|TRBD2
CAIMAGRGTDTQYF
TGTGCCATCATGGCCGGGAGGGGGACAGATACGCAGTATTTT
>TRBJ1-1|TRBV19|-|TRBD1
CASGQGVNTEAFF
TGTGCCAGTGGACAGGGGGTGAACACTGAAGCTTTCTTT
>TRBJ2-7|TRBV7-8|-|TRBD2
CASSRPGLASEQYF
TGTGCCAGCAGCCGACCGGGACTAGCGAGCGAGCAGTACTTC
>TRBJ1-2|TRBV5-1|-|-
CASSLAARPGGYTF
TGCGCCAGCAGCTTGGCCGCGCGGCCGGGCGGCTACACCTTC
>TRBJ2-2|TRBV6-5|-|-
CASSYSLALGTGELFF
TGTGCCAGCAGTTACTCTCTGGCACTCGGGACCGGGGAGCTGTTTTTT
>TRBJ1-1|TRBV19|-|TRBD1
CASSNPGQINTEAFF
TGTGCCAGTAGTAACCCGGGACAGATAAACACTGAAGCTTTCTTT
>TRBJ2-5|TRBV18|once|-
CASSPLQETQYF
TGTGCCAGCTCACCACTGCAAGAGACCCAGTACTTC
>TRBJ2-5|TRBV10-1|-|TRBD2
CASSVGSGSTQYF
TGCGCCAGCAGTGTTGGTAGCGGGAGTACCCAGTACTTC
>TRBJ2-7|TRBV6-5|-|-
CASSYSTRDEQYF
TGTGCCAGCAGTTACTCTACAAGGGACGAGCAGTACTTC
>TRBJ1-2|TRBV12-3/TRBV12-4|-|-
CASSSGTHYGYTF
TGTGCCAGCAGCTCCGGGACGCACTATGGCTACACCTTC
>TRBJ2-1|TRBV28|-|TRBD2
CASGWRGSSYNEQFF
TGTGCCAGCGGATGGCGGGGGAGCTCCTACAATGAGCAGTTCTTC
>TRBJ2-5|TRBV7-9|-|-
CASRWTLQETQYF
TGTGCCAGCAGGTGGACCCTACAAGAGACCCAGTACTTC
>TRBJ2-3|TRBV4-2|-|-
CASSQGQADTQYF
TGTGCCAGCAGCCAGGGACAAGCAGATACGCAGTATTTT
>TRBJ1-1|TRBV6-2/TRBV6-3|-|TRBD1
CASSSETGWAEAFF
TGTGCCAGCAGTTCCGAGACAGGGTGGGCTGAAGCTTTCTTT